This record covers a single TCR beta chain. The junction differs from germline at one of its ends, possibly a read error. This entry belongs to a study of identical twins. Each CDR3 protein gets one entry after TCRdb re-called the 5' RACE reads with MiXCR. The sample records about 530,000 distinct CDR3 sequences, about 16% being singletons. Germline CDR1 reads SGHKS; CDR2 reads YYEKEE (reference sequence). This CDR3 is 13 amino acids long. The same data also went into a second study, on yellow fever vaccine responses in identical twins.

The sequenced sample consisted of CD4+ T cells sorted from blood. The TCR originated in a woman between 18 and 29 years old in good health. V is TRBV5-5 and J is TRBJ2-3; D is possibly TRBD2 (6 bases). The CDR3 region has the DNA TGTGCCAGCAGCCAGGCGGCGGGACTCGACAATATTTTT. It encodes CASSQAAGLDNIF. The full variable domain, rest sourced from reference TRBV5-5 and TRBJ2-3, is DAGVTQSPTHLIKTRGQQVTLRCSPISGHKSVSWYQQVLGQGPQFIFQYYEKEERGRGNFPDRFSARQFPNYSSELNVNALLLGDSALYLCASSQAAGLDNIFGPGTRLTVL.